Following are 25 T cell receptor beta chains from one sample sequenced in a study of blood T cell repertoires in COVID-19. Only in-frame clones appear in the TCRdb table, and some are missing; sequencing was by immunoSEQ multiplex PCR. The sample contains some 500,000 clones, approximately 87% of which appear only once. What was sequenced was PBMCs or T cells enriched from blood (not recorded which). Receptors originate from a woman aged 40-49 years who had recovered from COVID-19.

The CDR3 sequence is CASMGSEGGNSPLHF. CDR3 bases: TGTGCCAGCATGGGATCTGAGGGCGGAAATTCACCCCTCCACTTT. This chain connects TRBV2 to TRBJ1-6; unclear D gene. The CDR3 is 15 residues long. V gave up 7 bases and J gave up 7 bases, with 17 bases separating them. The V gene's germline CDR1 is SNHLY and CDR2 FYNNEI.

The sample holds a few counts of this clone. V usage is TRBV11-2 and J usage is TRBJ1-1, with a possible D match to TRBD1 (6 bases). CDR1 is SGHAT and CDR2 is FQNNGV in the germline V gene. The CDR3 is 15 residues long. V was pared by 0 bases and J by 5 bases, with 13 bases between. The CDR3 DNA is TGTGCCAGCAGCTTAGACACAGGGTGGGGAACTGAAGCTTTCTTT. It specifies CASSLDTGWGTEAFF.

The chain links TRBV6-2 or TRBV6-3 to TRBJ2-7; 10 bases map to TRBD2. Trimming removed 2 bases from V and 1 base from J; junction bases left unmatched: 5. Germline CDR1 and CDR2: MNHEY and SVGEGT. There are 16 residues in the CDR3. The CDR3 spells CASSYALLAGSYEQYF. The CDR3 nucleotides are TGTGCCAGCAGTTACGCCCTACTAGCGGGGTCCTACGAGCAGTACTTC.

The rearrangement links TRBV4-3 to TRBJ2-1, with D unclear. This CDR3 spans 14 amino acids. Germline-derived CDR1 and CDR2 are LGHNA and YSLEER. Trimming took off 1 base at V and 2 bases at J, with 6 bases between the two ends. Here the CDR3 reads CASSQGVTYNEQFF. CDR3 DNA: TGCGCCAGCAGCCAAGGAGTTACCTACAATGAGCAGTTCTTC.

The J gene is TRBJ2-4, the V gene TRBV2; 14 nucleotides line up with TRBD2. Germline V lookup: CDR1 SNHLY, CDR2 FYNNEI. Trimming took 6 bases from V and 0 from J; bases not matched to a gene: 10. This CDR3 region has 19 residues. CDR3 sequence (DNA): TGTGCCAGCAGACTAGGACTAGCGGGAGGACCCTTAGCCAAAAACATTCAGTACTTC. Translated, it gives CASRLGLAGGPLAKNIQYF. The full variable domain, its missing parts supplied by reference TRBV2 and TRBJ2-4, is EPEVTQTPSHQVTQMGQEVILRCVPISNHLYFYWYRQILGQKVEFLVSFYNNEISEKSEIFDDQFSVERPDGSNFTLKIRSTKLEDSAMYFCASRLGLAGGPLAKNIQYFGAGTRLSVL.

This rearrangement joins TRBV10-3 to TRBJ2-3; 13 positions match TRBD2. CDR1 is ENHRY, CDR2 SYGVKD, per germline. The length of the CDR3 is 16 residues. Unmatched junction bases numbered 4, after V lost 4 bases and J lost 3 bases. The CDR3 DNA reads as TGTGCCATCAGTGGGACTAGCGGGAGAGGTACAGATACGCAGTATTTT. The encoded protein is CAISGTSGRGTDTQYF.

The chain carries TRBV19 and TRBJ1-4, with unresolved D. The length of the CDR3 is 16 residues. Germline CDR1 reads LNHDA; CDR2 reads SQIVND (reference sequence). The V gene lost 7 bases and the J gene lost 0 bases, with 15 bases spanning the gap. The CDR3 DNA sequence: TGTGCCAGTACCAAGAGGGCACCGTCAACTAATGAAAAACTGTTTTTT. Its translation: CASTKRAPSTNEKLFF.

The chain joins TRBV6-5 to TRBJ2-7, with 8 bases matching TRBD2. Germline lookup yields CDR1 MNHEY and CDR2 SVGAGI. The V gene end was trimmed by 8 bases and the J gene end by 1 base; junction bases not matched to a gene: 7. The CDR3 has 14 residues. The CDR3 nucleotides read TGTGCCAGCCAAGCGGGAGTGCCTTCCTACGAGCAGTACTTC. This sequence encodes CASQAGVPSYEQYF.

This chain joins TRBV5-1 and TRBJ1-1, with D possibly TRBD1 on 5 matching bases. The CDR3 extends over 13 amino acids. Trimming pared 1 base from V and 7 bases from J, leaving 11 bases between. From germline, CDR1 is SGHRS and CDR2 YFSETQ. CDR3: CASSLQGKIEAFF. In DNA form, the CDR3 reads TGCGCCAGCAGCTTGCAGGGAAAGATTGAAGCTTTCTTT. Supplemented by reference TRBV5-1 and TRBJ1-1, the full variable domain reads KAGVTQTPRYLIKTRGQQVTLSCSPISGHRSVSWYQQTPGQGLQFLFEYFSETQRNKGNFPGRFSGRQFSNSRSEMNVSTLELGDSALYLCASSLQGKIEAFFGQGTRLTVV.

The chain has TRBV5-4 and TRBJ2-5; perhaps TRBD1 as D (7 bases). Looked up from germline, CDR1 is SGHNT and CDR2 is YYREEE (reference sequence). V lost 4 bases and J 5 bases, leaving 12 bases between the germline ends. CDR3 length equals 13 residues. CDR3 protein: CASSIQGRETQYF. DNA for the CDR3: TGTGCCAGCAGCATACAGGGGAGGGAGACCCAGTACTTC.

This rearrangement joins TRBV18 to TRBJ2-5; 9 nucleotides match TRBD2. The V segment lost 2 bases and the J segment 5 bases; nucleotides outside the gene matches: 9. This CDR3 spans 16 amino acids. The germline CDR1 and CDR2 sequences are KGHSH and LQKENI. Written as DNA, the CDR3 is TGTGCCAGCTCACCATCGGCTAGCGGGATAGGGGAGACCCAGTACTTC. Translating it yields CASSPSASGIGETQYF.

The chain carries TRBV27 and TRBJ1-3, with TRBD1 as a possible D gene (5 bases). The CDR3 is 14 residues long. Germline loops: CDR1 MNHEY, CDR2 SMNVEV (reference sequence). With 4 bases removed from V and 4 bases from J, the gap between germline ends came to 11 bases. CDR3 region: CASSSMTAGNTIYF. CDR3 coding DNA: TGTGCCAGCAGTTCAATGACAGCAGGAAACACCATATATTTT.

The V call is TRBV3-1 (or the pseudogene TRBV3-2), the J call TRBJ2-3, with 7 positions matching TRBD2. This CDR3 is 16 amino acids long. J was trimmed by 1 base and V by 3 bases; bases with no gene match: 7. CDR1 is LGHDT and CDR2 is YNNKEL in the germline V gene (reference sequence). CDR3: CASSQSGGSGTDTQYF. The CDR3 nucleotides read TGTGCCAGCAGCCAGTCGGGCGGGAGTGGCACAGATACGCAGTATTTT.

V and J are TRBV7-2 and TRBJ2-7, with TRBD2 identical over 12 bases. The germline V gene encodes CDR1 SGHTA and CDR2 FQGNSA. CDR3 size: 14 residues. Trimming removed 8 bases from V and 3 bases from J; junction bases left unmatched: 5. Written as DNA, the CDR3 is TGTGCCAGCTGGCCGGGACTAGCGGGCTACGAGCAGTACTTC. It yields the protein CASWPGLAGYEQYF.

CDR3 DNA: TGTGCCAGCAGCTTACGCCTCGCAGGGGGTGGCTACACCTTC. Its translation: CASSLRLAGGGYTF. The gene calls are TRBV7-9 and TRBJ1-2, with 7 nucleotides matching TRBD1. CDR3 length equals 14 residues. The trim removed 2 bases at V and 7 bases at J, leaving 7 bases unmatched. CDR1 is SEHNR, CDR2 FQNEAQ, per germline (reference sequence).

V gene TRBV2 combines with J gene TRBJ2-1, with TRBD2 identical over 10 bases. CDR1 SNHLY and CDR2 FYNNEI come from the germline V gene. Trimming cost V 6 bases and J 8 bases; bases outside gene matches: 13. The CDR3 extends over 16 amino acids. CDR3 DNA: TGTGCCAGCAGGAAAGGCCTAGCGGGAGTGAGATATGAGCAGTTCTTC. Amino acid sequence: CASRKGLAGVRYEQFF.

The CDR3 loop is CASSLAGQDNEQFF. In nucleotides, the CDR3 is TGCGCCAGCAGCTTGGCGGGACAGGACAATGAGCAGTTCTTC. The J gene is TRBJ2-1, the V gene TRBV5-1, with TRBD1 matching 8 bases. CDR1 and CDR2 from the germline V gene are SGHRS and YFSETQ. V shed 0 bases and J 5 bases; nucleotides not matched to a gene: 1. The CDR3 extends over 14 amino acids. The complete variable domain, with remaining parts taken from reference TRBV5-1 and TRBJ2-1, reads KAGVTQTPRYLIKTRGQQVTLSCSPISGHRSVSWYQQTPGQGLQFLFEYFSETQRNKGNFPGRFSGRQFSNSRSEMNVSTLELGDSALYLCASSLAGQDNEQFFGPGTRLTVL.

The chain has TRBV11-2 and TRBJ1-1, with 10 positions matching TRBD1. The J segment lost 4 bases and the V segment lost 7 bases, leaving 6 bases of the junction unmatched. Germline V gives CDR1 SGHAT, CDR2 FQNNGV. The CDR3 spans 14 residues. DNA of the CDR3: TGTGCCAGCACCAGGGACAGGGGAATCACTGAAGCTTTCTTT. The encoded protein is CASTRDRGITEAFF.

V is TRBV6-5 and J is TRBJ1-5; D is unclear. Trimming took 0 bases from V and 7 from J, leaving 7 bases between them. The germline gives CDR1 MNHEY, CDR2 SVGAGI. The CDR3 contains 13 residues. CDR3 DNA: TGTGCCAGCAGTTACTCGGAGAGGCAGCCCCAGCATTTT. Translation gives CASSYSERQPQHF.

The chain employs TRBV15 and TRBJ1-4; possible D gene TRBD1, 6 bases. V lost 1 base, J lost 4 bases, and 10 bases lay in between. Germline assignment: CDR1 LNHNV and CDR2 YYDKDF (reference sequence). CDR3 length: 15 amino acids. CDR3 DNA: TGTGCCACCAGCAGAGGGGGAGGGGGTAATGAAAAACTGTTTTTT. The encoded protein is CATSRGGGGNEKLFF.

The chain carries TRBV3-1 (or the pseudogene TRBV3-2) and TRBJ2-1; unclear D gene. The CDR3 consists of 16 residues. CDR1 is LGHDT, CDR2 YNNKEL, per germline (reference sequence). Trimming cost V 4 bases and J 3 bases, with 16 bases left between them. CDR3 residues: CASSRLPTSFYNEQFF. In nucleotides, the CDR3 is TGTGCCAGCAGCCGACTTCCTACCAGTTTCTACAATGAGCAGTTCTTC.

The chain employs TRBV18 and TRBJ1-2; no clear D gene. Per the germline V gene, CDR1 is KGHSH and CDR2 is LQKENI. CDR3 size: 14 residues. Deletions cut 2 bases from V and 6 bases from J, with 13 bases between. The CDR3 reads CASSPTEEGDGYTF. CDR3 nucleotides: TGTGCCAGCTCACCAACCGAGGAGGGAGATGGCTACACCTTC.

CDR3 nucleotides: TGCAGCGCTGAGACTAGCGGGAGGGCCTACGAGCAGTACTTC. As protein: CSAETSGRAYEQYF. The chain has TRBV29-1 and TRBJ2-7; 14 bases are shared with TRBD2. Losses at the gene ends were 7 bases for V and 2 bases for J; bases not matched to a gene: 4. The CDR3 length is 14 residues. CDR1 is SQVTM and CDR2 is ANQGSEA in the germline V gene.

This chain connects TRBV10-3 to TRBJ2-3; tentatively, D is TRBD1 (5 bases). This CDR3 region has 13 residues. V lost 2 bases and J 4 bases, leaving 7 bases between the germline ends. Germline V gene data show CDR1 as ENHRY and CDR2 as SYGVKD. In nucleotides, the CDR3 is TGTGCCATCAGTGAGCAGGGCGCAGATACGCAGTATTTT. This codes for CAISEQGADTQYF.

CDR3: CASSPFVGAMNTEAFF. The CDR3 nucleotides are TGTGCCAGCAGTCCCTTCGTGGGGGCGATGAACACTGAAGCTTTCTTT. This rearrangement joins TRBV25-1 to TRBJ1-1; TRBD1 might be the D (6 bases). Germline V gene lookup returns CDR1 MGHDK and CDR2 SYGVNS. The germline V and J ends were trimmed by 5 bases and 0 bases, with 16 bases remaining between them. There are 16 residues in the CDR3.